This TCR beta chain was observed in a study of brain metastases from non-small cell lung cancer. This table comes from immunoSEQ multiplex PCR, and its TCRdb copy is limited to in-frame clones, with some not included. The profile shows 820 or so clones, about nine tenths of them singletons. The CDR3 covers 14 residues. Germline-derived CDR1 and CDR2 are MDHEN and SYDVKM. A remark on this clone: A junction end diverges from the germline sequence, so it may reflect a read error.

The sequenced material came from tumor-adjacent normal tissue. The genes are TRBV28 and TRBJ2-3; D is unresolved. The receptor's source is a donor aged 40 or over with non-small cell lung cancer. The DNA of the CDR3 is TGTGCCAGCAGTTTTCTGTCCGGCACAGATGCGCAGTATTTT. Translation: CASSFLSGTDAQYF.